These T cell receptor beta chains were read from a single sample in a study of T-cell memory formation after mild COVID-19. MiXCR was run by TCRdb on the 5' RACE reads, yielding one entry per CDR3 protein. This sample has about 270,000 distinct CDR3 sequences, with roughly 16% found just once. Sequencing input: PBMCs or a T cell subset sorted from them (not recorded which). The receptors stem from a man younger than 35 who had mild COVID-19 (a few samples of this study predate the infection). Cell type and time point are not known. Each CDR3 is given with its conserved first and last residue. Fields, in order: CDR3 protein, J gene, V gene.

CASSPTLAGEQFF	TRBJ2-1	TRBV3-1
CASSLVYNQPQHF	TRBJ1-5	TRBV5-5
CASSQEGAAGPGNTIYF	TRBJ1-3	TRBV4-1
CASSSPPEENEQFF	TRBJ2-1	TRBV7-6
CASRPWQYSSYNEQFF	TRBJ2-1	TRBV12-3/TRBV12-4
CATSRDPGNIYEQYF	TRBJ2-7	TRBV15
CATSGGTSGGTLTGELFF	TRBJ2-2	TRBV24-1
CAISIRDRHNEQFF	TRBJ2-1	TRBV10-3
CASSQDFGLIYEQYF	TRBJ2-7	TRBV4-3
CASSGPTGTGGSNEQFF	TRBJ2-1	TRBV7-9
CASSLAEGGSEGYTF	TRBJ1-2	TRBV5-1
CASLDLRDSQNIQYF	TRBJ2-4	TRBV2
CASSVTPGPRETQYF	TRBJ2-5	TRBV9